What follows are 27 T cell receptor beta chains derived from one specimen sequenced in a study of T cells in Graves' hyperthyroidism and ophthalmopathy. Amplified TCR beta CDR3 regions came from RNA transcripts. First-round RT-PCR with HTBI primers amplified the TCR CDR3 region. TCRdb called the multiplex PCR reads again in MiXCR, with one record for every CDR3 protein. The sample consists of 700,000 to 850,000 distinct CDR3 sequences, 30% to 40% of them appearing once. The sequencing input was blood. These receptors came from a middle-aged woman with Graves' hyperthyroidism.

The gene calls are TRBV29-1 and TRBJ1-5; unclear D gene. Germline V gene lookup returns CDR1 SQVTM and CDR2 ANQGSEA. There are 13 residues in the CDR3. V lost 3 bases and J lost 3, with 9 bases in between. CDR3 in amino acids: CSVEAGPNQPQHF. The CDR3 coding sequence is TGCAGCGTTGAGGCCGGGCCCAATCAGCCCCAGCATTTT.

About this clonotype itself: At one boundary the junction diverges from the germline segment, which might be a read error. The chain combines TRBV24-1 with TRBJ1-5, with D possibly matching TRBD1 (5 bases). The germline CDR1 and CDR2 sequences are KGHDR and SFDVKD. The CDR3 spans 13 residues. CDR3 coding DNA: TGTGCCACCAGCAGGGATAGCAGTCAGCCCCAGCATTTT. Translation gives CATSRDSSQPQHF.

The V gene is TRBV20-1, the J gene TRBJ1-4; 10 bases line up with TRBD1. The CDR3 extends over 14 amino acids. After removal of 6 bases from V and 8 bases from J, the junction contained 9 bases not matched to a gene. Per germline, CDR1 DFQATT and CDR2 SNEGSKA (reference sequence). This CDR3 reads CSAPRQGANEKLFF. In nucleotides, the CDR3 is TGCAGTGCCCCGAGACAGGGGGCAAACGAAAAACTGTTTTTT.

V gene TRBV6-5 combines with J gene TRBJ2-5; 11 nucleotides line up with TRBD1. V gave up 6 bases and J gave up 2 bases; unmatched junction bases: 8. The V gene's germline CDR1 is MNHEY and CDR2 SVGAGI. The CDR3 runs to 16 residues. The chain's CDR3 is CASSYGTGGSQETQYF. The DNA of the CDR3 is TGTGCCAGCAGCTACGGGACAGGGGGATCACAAGAGACCCAGTACTTC.

This clonotype was seen more than once but under ten times. The V gene is TRBV6-5, the J gene TRBJ2-5; D tentatively fits TRBD1 or TRBD2 (5 bases each). V was clipped by 5 bases and J by 0 bases, with 10 bases between them. The CDR3 consists of 14 residues. CDR1 is MNHEY, CDR2 SVGAGI, per germline. The CDR3 here is CASSPGDHQETQYF. The CDR3 nucleotides read TGTGCCAGCAGTCCTGGGGACCACCAAGAGACCCAGTACTTC.

Regarding this clonotype: The junction differs from germline at one of its ends, possibly a read error. The chain has TRBV19 and TRBJ1-1; D gene ambiguous. Germline V gene data show CDR1 as LNHDA and CDR2 as SQIVND (reference sequence). The CDR3 sequence is 15 residues long. As DNA, the CDR3 is TGTGCCAGTAGTTCCCAACATGCGATGAACACTGAGGCTTTCTTT. This encodes CASSSQHAMNTEAFF.

This clonotype was detected a few times. The chain's CDR3 is CASSTNRGRFTTNEKLFF. The CDR3 coding sequence is TGTGCCAGCAGCACCAACAGGGGGCGTTTTACAACTAATGAAAAACTGTTTTTT. This chain uses TRBV7-2 with TRBJ1-4; 9 bases fit TRBD1. The germline CDR1 and CDR2 sequences are SGHTA and FQGNSA. Germline trimming cut 5 bases from V and 0 bases from J; bases unmatched to any gene: 10. This CDR3 comprises 18 residues.

This clonotype was seen ten or more times. The chain links TRBV7-2 to TRBJ1-5; 7 bases line up with TRBD1. V lost 3 bases and J lost 7; bases outside the gene matches: 3. Looked up from germline, CDR1 is SGHTA and CDR2 is FQGNSA. The CDR3 is 13 amino acids. The CDR3, as DNA: TGTGCCAGCAGCTTTGACAGGGAGCAGCCCCAGCATTTT. Protein product: CASSFDREQPQHF.

On this clonotype: A clone one base away is much larger, so this may be a read error. This chain uses TRBV20-1 with TRBJ1-2; D is perhaps TRBD1 (5 bases). The CDR3 spans 12 residues. V lost 4 bases, J lost 2 bases, and 8 bases lay in between. In germline, CDR1 is DFQATT, CDR2 SNEGSKA (reference sequence). The CDR3 protein is CSANSGNYGYTF. As DNA, the CDR3 is TGCAGTGCTAATTCAGGGAACTATGGCTACACCTTC.

J is TRBJ2-7 and V is TRBV3-2; the table's D call of TRBD1 was not tested on the DNA. TRBV3-2 is classified as a pseudogene. The CDR3 spans 13 residues. CDR3 nucleotide sequence: TGTGCCAGCAGCGGGCCAGGGGCATACGAGCAGTACTTC. Translating it yields CASSGPGAYEQYF.

The genes are TRBV7-3 and TRBJ2-3; D remains unclear. CDR1 is SGHTA and CDR2 is FQGTGA in the germline V gene. CDR3 length: 15 residues. Trimming pared 5 bases from V and 1 base from J, leaving 13 bases between. DNA of the CDR3: TGTGCCAGCAGCCTCTGGACGCGGCGCACAGATACGCAGTATTTT. Translation gives CASSLWTRRTDTQYF.

The sample holds many counts of this clonotype. This rearrangement joins TRBV20-1 to TRBJ1-1; D remains unclear. The germline gives CDR1 DFQATT, CDR2 SNEGSKA (reference sequence). Trimming shortened V by 3 bases and J by 0 bases, and 14 bases separated the two germline ends. The CDR3 has 15 amino acids. CDR3 loop: CSASLPADMNTEAFF. CDR3 DNA: TGCAGTGCTAGTCTCCCAGCCGACATGAACACTGAAGCTTTCTTT.

Details on this clonotype: The CDR3 does not close with the conserved phenylalanine or tryptophan, likely indicating a read error. The DNA is left out, because the CDR3 cannot be placed on it with certainty; the CDR3 is given as TCRdb lists it. The V gene is TRBV20-1, the J gene TRBJ2-5; the table's D call, TRBD2, has no DNA check behind it. Germline loops: CDR1 DFQATT, CDR2 SNEGSKA (reference sequence). The CDR3 contains 8 residues when both ends are counted. The CDR3: CSAREVPV.

This clonotype showed up many times. The rearrangement links TRBV10-3 to TRBJ1-1; D remains ambiguous. The V and J ends lost 3 bases and 0 bases respectively, with 14 bases between them. The CDR3 extends over 16 amino acids. Germline V gene data show CDR1 as ENHRY and CDR2 as SYGVKD. The CDR3 bases are TGTGCCATCAGTGACCCCGGGAACGGATTGAACACTGAAGCTTTCTTT. Translation: CAISDPGNGLNTEAFF.

This clonotype was seen a few times. The genes are TRBV6-2 or TRBV6-3 and TRBJ1-4; D gene uncertain. Germline-derived CDR1 and CDR2 are MNHEY and SVGEGT. Trimming left V 11 bases short and J 0 bases short, with 10 bases between. The CDR3 is 13 amino acids. The chain's CDR3 is CAAGGATNEKLFF. CDR3 DNA sequence: TGTGCCGCGGGAGGTGCAACTAATGAAAAACTGTTTTTT.

V usage is TRBV9 and J usage is TRBJ1-1, with D possibly TRBD1 on 5 matching bases. The CDR3 spans 15 residues. CDR1 and CDR2 (germline): SGDLS, YYNGEE. Trimming stripped 3 bases from V and 6 bases from J, with 18 bases between. CDR3 region: CASSAAGGVLSEAFF. The DNA for the CDR3 is TGTGCCAGCAGCGCCGCGGGGGGGGTTTTATCTGAAGCTTTCTTT.

Many counts were recorded for this clonotype. The CDR3 loop reads CASSLSPQDGYTF. The CDR3 DNA reads TGTGCCAGCAGCCTCAGCCCCCAGGATGGCTACACCTTC. This rearrangement joins TRBV12-3 or TRBV12-4 to TRBJ1-2, with D uncertain. V was trimmed by 6 bases and J by 6 bases, leaving 14 bases between them. CDR3 length equals 13 residues.

This clonotype has at least ten counts. V gene TRBV6-5 combines with J gene TRBJ1-6; 8 nucleotides align to TRBD1. With V trimmed by 6 bases and J by 7 bases, 5 bases remained unmatched. Germline-derived CDR1 and CDR2 are MNHEY and SVGAGI. The CDR3 runs to 14 residues. CDR3 DNA sequence: TGTGCCAGCAGGGAGGGACAGGAGAATTCACCCCTCCACTTT. Translated: CASREGQENSPLHF.

The V and J genes are TRBV7-2 and TRBJ1-2; TRBD1 is a possible D gene (5 bases). The CDR3 runs 13 residues. Deletions cut 4 bases from V and 6 bases from J, with 12 bases between. From germline, CDR1 is SGHTA and CDR2 FQGNSA. This CDR3 reads CASSSREGNGYTF. CDR3 nucleotides: TGTGCCAGCAGCTCCCGCGAGGGGAATGGCTACACCTTC.

V is TRBV12-3 or TRBV12-4 and J is TRBJ1-2; the D gene is possibly TRBD1 (6 bases). The CDR3 extends over 16 amino acids. V lost 4 bases and J 2 bases, leaving 17 bases between the germline ends. The CDR3 DNA reads as TGTGCCAGCAGTTCTGCACGGGGGGCCCTGAACTATGGCTACACCTTC. Protein sequence: CASSSARGALNYGYTF.

The V call is TRBV7-9, the J call TRBJ2-7; 10 bases are a match to TRBD1. Germline trimming cut 4 bases from V and 0 bases from J; bases unmatched to any gene: 12. CDR3 size: 18 residues. CDR1 and CDR2 from the germline V gene are SEHNR and FQNEAQ (reference sequence). CDR3 protein: CASSYNSGQGGTSYEQYF. The DNA for the CDR3 is TGTGCCAGCAGCTATAACTCCGGACAGGGGGGAACCTCCTACGAGCAGTACTTC.

Remarks on this clonotype: This CDR3 is missing its conserved last phenylalanine or tryptophan, likely due to a read error. Because the CDR3's place on the DNA is in doubt, the DNA is left out and the CDR3 is given as listed by TCRdb. The V and J genes are TRBV11-2 and TRBJ1-2. The V gene's germline CDR1 is SGHAT and CDR2 FQNNGV. The CDR3 is 8 residues long, counting both termini. The CDR3 spells CASSFGTT.

This clonotype came up many times. The V and J genes are TRBV29-1 and TRBJ1-1; a weak D match, TRBD1 (6 bases). Germline lookup yields CDR1 SQVTM and CDR2 ANQGSEA. V lost 6 bases to trimming and J lost 1 base, with 15 bases between them. The CDR3 has 14 residues. CDR3 in DNA: TGCAGCGTCAGCTCAGGGGAACCGAACACTGAAGCTTTCTTT. Amino acid sequence: CSVSSGEPNTEAFF.

This clonotype has only a few counts. The chain links TRBV19 to TRBJ1-1; D is unresolved. V was shortened by 8 bases and J by 7 bases, with 14 bases between the two germline ends. CDR1 is LNHDA, CDR2 SQIVND, per germline (reference sequence). The CDR3 is made up of 12 amino acids. The CDR3 DNA is TGTGCCAGTGGACGGTCTGCCGTTGAAGCTTTCTTT. Its protein is CASGRSAVEAFF.

This clonotype turned up a few times. The V call is TRBV11-2, the J call TRBJ2-7, with a possible D match to TRBD1 (6 bases). CDR3 size: 14 residues. CDR1 and CDR2 from the germline V gene are SGHAT and FQNNGV. V shed 5 bases and J shed 2 bases, with 13 bases lying between them. This CDR3 reads CASSPLRGPYEQYF. The CDR3 coding sequence is TGTGCCAGCAGCCCTCTCAGGGGCCCCTACGAGCAGTACTTC.

About this clonotype itself: Compared with germline, one end of the junction differs, possibly owing to a read error. The chain recombines TRBV7-2 with TRBJ2-7, with 7 bases fitting TRBD1. Germline CDR1 SGHTA, CDR2 FQGNSA. The CDR3 extends over 16 amino acids. CDR3 sequence: CASSPSGVTGLYEQYF. The CDR3 DNA reads TGCGCCAGCAGCCCCTCCGGGGTGACAGGGCTATACGAGCAGTACTTC.

This chain uses TRBV29-1 with TRBJ1-1; 10 positions agree with TRBD1. Looked up from germline, CDR1 is SQVTM and CDR2 is ANQGSEA. V lost 7 bases and J lost 5; bases outside the gene matches: 10. The CDR3 is made up of 14 amino acids. The CDR3 sequence: CSANQRQGATEAFF. The DNA of the CDR3 is TGCAGCGCGAACCAAAGACAGGGGGCGACTGAAGCTTTCTTT.